This paragraph reports one T cell receptor (beta chain). Its antigen is not known. Together with a sample-barcoded 5' primer, a J-beta primer mix was included in a second PCR lasting roughly 7 to 11 cycles. MiXCR, applied by TCRdb to the 5' RACE reads, yields one record per CDR3 protein. The table has approximately 810,000 distinct CDR3 sequences, under 35% seen once; the top ten hold 17%. This entry comes from a study of blood T cells in healthy people across ages. Study as a whole: For every two T cells, template switching captured about one barcoded beta molecule. Study-level points and caveats: In long-lived donors, naive CD4+ cell counts and diversity exceeded those of aged donors. The fall in TCR beta diversity per million T cells was roughly linear with age.

Those donating, healthy Caucasian individuals from Russia, were aged 6 to 90. The CDR3 length is 15 residues. V was cut by 1 base and J by 4 bases, with 14 bases left in between. Germline-derived CDR1 and CDR2 are SGHDT and YYEEEE. This sequence was found in a woman of 80 years or more in good health. Material for sequencing was blood. The chain is built from TRBV5-6 and TRBJ1-2, with a tentative D call TRBD1 (5 bases). CDR3 protein: CASSLSLGGGYGYTF. CDR3 nucleotides: TGTGCCAGCAGCTTGTCTCTGGGGGGGGGCTATGGCTACACCTTC. The complete variable domain, with remaining parts taken from reference TRBV5-6 and TRBJ1-2, reads DAGVTQSPTHLIKTRGQQVTLRCSPKSGHDTVSWYQQALGQGPQFIFQYYEEEERQRGNFPDRFSGHQFPNYSSELNVNALLLGDSALYLCASSLSLGGGYGYTFGSGTRLTVV.